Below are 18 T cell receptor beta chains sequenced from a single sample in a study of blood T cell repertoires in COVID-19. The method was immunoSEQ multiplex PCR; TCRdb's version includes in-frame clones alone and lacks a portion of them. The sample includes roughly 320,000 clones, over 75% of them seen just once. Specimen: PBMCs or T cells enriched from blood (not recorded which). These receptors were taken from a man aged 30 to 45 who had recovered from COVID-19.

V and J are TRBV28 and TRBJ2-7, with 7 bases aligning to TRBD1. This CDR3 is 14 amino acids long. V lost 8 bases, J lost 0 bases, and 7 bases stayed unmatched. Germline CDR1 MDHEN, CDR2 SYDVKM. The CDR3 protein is CASCRGTGSYEQYF. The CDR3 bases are TGTGCCAGCTGCAGGGGGACCGGCTCCTACGAGCAGTACTTC.

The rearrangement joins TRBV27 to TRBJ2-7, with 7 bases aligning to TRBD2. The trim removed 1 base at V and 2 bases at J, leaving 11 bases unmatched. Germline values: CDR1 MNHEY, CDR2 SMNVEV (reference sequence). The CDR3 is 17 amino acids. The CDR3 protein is CASSLWGSFSGAYEQYF. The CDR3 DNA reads TGTGCCAGCAGTTTATGGGGCTCTTTCAGCGGGGCCTACGAGCAGTACTTC.

Written as DNA, the CDR3 is TGTGCCAGCAGCTTGGCCCACATCAACTATGGCTACACCTTC. Translating gives CASSLAHINYGYTF. The V call is TRBV5-4, the J call TRBJ1-2, with D hard to call. The germline gives CDR1 SGHNT, CDR2 YYREEE (reference sequence). Trimming cost V 0 bases and J 2 bases, with 8 bases left between them. This CDR3 has 14 residues.

The CDR3 sequence is CASSPGDRGFLETQYF. DNA of the CDR3: TGTGCCAGTAGTCCAGGGGACAGGGGTTTTTTAGAGACCCAGTACTTC. The V call is TRBV19, the J call TRBJ2-5; 10 bases agree with TRBD1. Germline CDR1 and CDR2: LNHDA and SQIVND (reference sequence). The CDR3 runs to 16 residues. After removal of 5 bases from V and 4 bases from J, the junction contained 10 bases not matched to a gene.

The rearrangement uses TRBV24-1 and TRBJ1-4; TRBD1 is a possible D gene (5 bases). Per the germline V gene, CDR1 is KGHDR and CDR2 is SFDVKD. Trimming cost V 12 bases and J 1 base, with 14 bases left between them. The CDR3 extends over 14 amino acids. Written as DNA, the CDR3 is TGTGCCGCCCTCCCTGGACAAACTAATGAAAAACTGTTTTTT. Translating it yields CAALPGQTNEKLFF.

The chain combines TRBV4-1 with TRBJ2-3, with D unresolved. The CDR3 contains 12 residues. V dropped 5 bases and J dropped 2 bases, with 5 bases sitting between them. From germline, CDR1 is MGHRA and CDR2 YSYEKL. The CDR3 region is CASSVDTDTQYF. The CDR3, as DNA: TGCGCCAGCAGCGTAGACACAGATACGCAGTATTTT.

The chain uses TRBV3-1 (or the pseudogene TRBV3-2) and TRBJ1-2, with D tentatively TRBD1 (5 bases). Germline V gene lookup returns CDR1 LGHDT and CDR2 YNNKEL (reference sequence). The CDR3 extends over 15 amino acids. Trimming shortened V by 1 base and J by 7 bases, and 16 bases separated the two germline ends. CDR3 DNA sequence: TGTGCCAGCAGCCAAGCCCCCCCAGGGAGGGTTGGCTACACCTTC. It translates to CASSQAPPGRVGYTF.

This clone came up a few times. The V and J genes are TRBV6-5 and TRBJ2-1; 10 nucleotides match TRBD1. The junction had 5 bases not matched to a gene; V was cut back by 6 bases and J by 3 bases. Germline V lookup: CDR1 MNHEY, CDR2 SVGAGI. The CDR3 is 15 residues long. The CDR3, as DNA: TGTGCCAGCAGCCAGACAGGGGGCAACTACAATGAGCAGTTCTTC. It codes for CASSQTGGNYNEQFF.

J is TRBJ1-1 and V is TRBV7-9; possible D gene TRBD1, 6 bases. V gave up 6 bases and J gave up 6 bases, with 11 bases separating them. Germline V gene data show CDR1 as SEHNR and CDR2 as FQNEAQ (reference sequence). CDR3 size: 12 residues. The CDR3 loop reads CASSLQGPEAFF. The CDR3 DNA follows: TGTGCCAGCAGTCTACAGGGCCCTGAAGCTTTCTTT. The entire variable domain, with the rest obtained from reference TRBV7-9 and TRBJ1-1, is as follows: DTGVSQNPRHKITKRGQNVTFRCDPISEHNRLYWYRQTLGQGPEFLTYFQNEAQLEKSRLLSDRFSAERPKGSFSTLEIQRTEQGDSAMYLCASSLQGPEAFFGQGTRLTVV.

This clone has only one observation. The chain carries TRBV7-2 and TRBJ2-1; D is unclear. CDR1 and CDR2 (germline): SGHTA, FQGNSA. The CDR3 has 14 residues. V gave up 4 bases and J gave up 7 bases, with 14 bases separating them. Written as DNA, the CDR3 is TGTGCCAGCAGCTCACTACCCGACTCGAATGAGCAGTTCTTC. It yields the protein CASSSLPDSNEQFF.

The CDR3 nucleotides are TGCAGCGTTAAGTCAGGGGGTTTCCCTGAAGCTTTCTTT. The encoded protein is CSVKSGGFPEAFF. The V gene is TRBV29-1, the J gene TRBJ1-1, with 7 bases fitting TRBD1. The CDR3 runs to 13 residues. The junction had 9 bases not matched to a gene; V was cut back by 5 bases and J by 6 bases. The germline CDR1 and CDR2 sequences are SQVTM and ANQGSEA. Using reference TRBV29-1 and TRBJ1-1 for the parts outside the CDR3, the full variable domain is SAVISQKPSRDICQRGTSLTIQCQVDSQVTMMFWYRQQPGQSLTLIATANQGSEATYESGFVIDKFPISRPNLTFSTLTVSNMSPEDSSIYLCSVKSGGFPEAFFGQGTRLTVV.

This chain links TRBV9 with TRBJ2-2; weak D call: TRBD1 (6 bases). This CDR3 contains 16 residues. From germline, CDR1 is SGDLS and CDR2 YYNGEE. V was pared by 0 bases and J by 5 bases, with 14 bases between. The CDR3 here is CASSVDAGVLTGELFF. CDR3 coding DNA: TGTGCCAGCAGCGTAGATGCAGGGGTGTTGACCGGGGAGCTGTTTTTT.

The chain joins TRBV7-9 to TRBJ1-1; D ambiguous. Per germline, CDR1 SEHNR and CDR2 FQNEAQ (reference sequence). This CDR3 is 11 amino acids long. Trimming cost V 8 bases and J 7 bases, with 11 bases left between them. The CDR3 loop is CASASRVEAFF. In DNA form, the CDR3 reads TGTGCCAGCGCCTCTCGGGTTGAAGCTTTCTTT.

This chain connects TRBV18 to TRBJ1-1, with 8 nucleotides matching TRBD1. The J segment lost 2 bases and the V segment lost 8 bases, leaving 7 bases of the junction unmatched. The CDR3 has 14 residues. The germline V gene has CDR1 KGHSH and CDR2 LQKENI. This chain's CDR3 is CASRGTGTNTEAFF. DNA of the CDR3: TGTGCCAGCAGGGGGACAGGAACTAACACTGAAGCTTTCTTT.

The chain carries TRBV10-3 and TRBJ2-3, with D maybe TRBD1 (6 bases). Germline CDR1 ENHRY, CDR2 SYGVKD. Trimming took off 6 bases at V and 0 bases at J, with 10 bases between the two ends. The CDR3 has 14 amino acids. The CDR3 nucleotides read TGTGCCATCAGCCCAGGGGTAAGCACAGATACGCAGTATTTT. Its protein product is CAISPGVSTDTQYF.

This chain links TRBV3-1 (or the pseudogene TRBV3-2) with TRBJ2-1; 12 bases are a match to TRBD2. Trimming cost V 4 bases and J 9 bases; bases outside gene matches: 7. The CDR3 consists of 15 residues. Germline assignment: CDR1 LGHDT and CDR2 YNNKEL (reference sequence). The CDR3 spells CASSLASGRGREQFF. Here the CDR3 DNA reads TGTGCCAGCAGCCTGGCTAGCGGGAGGGGACGTGAGCAGTTCTTC.

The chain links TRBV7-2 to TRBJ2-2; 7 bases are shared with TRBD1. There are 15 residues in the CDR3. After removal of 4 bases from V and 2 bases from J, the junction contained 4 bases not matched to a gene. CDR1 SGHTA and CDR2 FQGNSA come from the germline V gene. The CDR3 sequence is CASSSNRGNTGELFF. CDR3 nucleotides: TGTGCCAGCAGCTCCAACAGGGGAAACACCGGGGAGCTGTTTTTT.

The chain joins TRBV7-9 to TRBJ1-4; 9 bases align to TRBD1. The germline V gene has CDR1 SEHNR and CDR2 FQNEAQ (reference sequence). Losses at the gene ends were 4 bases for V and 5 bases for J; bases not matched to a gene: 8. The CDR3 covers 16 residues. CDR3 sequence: CASSSHRTGVNEKLFF. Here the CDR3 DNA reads TGTGCCAGCAGCTCACACCGGACAGGGGTAAATGAAAAACTGTTTTTT. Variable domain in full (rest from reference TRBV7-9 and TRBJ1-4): DTGVSQNPRHKITKRGQNVTFRCDPISEHNRLYWYRQTLGQGPEFLTYFQNEAQLEKSRLLSDRFSAERPKGSFSTLEIQRTEQGDSAMYLCASSSHRTGVNEKLFFGSGTQLSVL.